The 6 T cell receptor beta chains in this list originate from one sample, sequenced in a study of control samples from healthy donors and cancer patients. Assay: immunoSEQ multiplex PCR; the TCRdb copy retains only in-frame clones and omits some. The sample has 60,000 to 70,000 clones, more than 75% seen once. Sample: PBMCs. The receptors shown here come from a woman in her fifties or sixties with lung cancer.

V gene TRBV3-1 (or the pseudogene TRBV3-2) combines with J gene TRBJ1-4; TRBD1 matches 9 bases. Trimming cost V 1 base and J 7 bases; bases outside gene matches: 1. Germline CDR1 and CDR2: LGHDT and YNNKEL (reference sequence). This CDR3 has 14 residues. The CDR3 loop reads CASSQGTGVEKLFF. The CDR3 DNA sequence: TGTGCCAGCAGCCAAGGGACAGGGGTTGAAAAACTGTTTTTT.

V and J are TRBV19 and TRBJ1-2, with D perhaps matching TRBD1 (5 bases). The germline V and J ends were trimmed by 4 bases and 0 bases, with 12 bases remaining between them. Germline V gene data show CDR1 as LNHDA and CDR2 as SQIVND (reference sequence). This CDR3 comprises 15 residues. The DNA for the CDR3 is TGTGCCAGTAGTACGCCTACCAGGGCTAACTATGGCTACACCTTC. Translation gives CASSTPTRANYGYTF.

V and J are TRBV9 and TRBJ1-5, with 11 bases aligning to TRBD1. Germline CDR1 SGDLS, CDR2 YYNGEE. CDR3 length: 15 amino acids. The V segment lost 3 bases and the J segment 7 bases; nucleotides outside the gene matches: 6. Here the CDR3 reads CASSGTGGPGQPQHF. The CDR3 DNA reads as TGTGCCAGCAGCGGGACAGGGGGCCCGGGGCAGCCCCAGCATTTT.

In its sample, this clone was seen a few times. The chain uses TRBV7-9 and TRBJ1-2; 8 bases line up with TRBD1. The CDR3 consists of 15 residues. V shed 5 bases, J shed 4 bases, and the junction held 9 bases outside the gene matches. Germline values: CDR1 SEHNR, CDR2 FQNEAQ (reference sequence). CDR3 sequence reads: CASSRTRGLSYGYTF. As DNA, the CDR3 is TGTGCCAGCAGCCGGACCAGGGGGCTGAGCTATGGCTACACCTTC.

V usage is TRBV4-1 and J usage is TRBJ1-5, with unresolved D. The V end lost 0 bases, the J end lost 2 bases, and 17 bases lay between the germline ends. CDR1 MGHRA and CDR2 YSYEKL come from the germline V gene. The CDR3 covers 18 residues. The CDR3 is CASSQDSGGLRGNQPQHF. The CDR3 DNA reads TGCGCCAGCAGCCAAGATTCAGGCGGCCTGAGAGGCAATCAGCCCCAGCATTTT.

The chain links TRBV7-9 to TRBJ2-2, with D hard to call. Trimming shortened V by 4 bases and J by 1 base, and 7 bases separated the two germline ends. CDR1 and CDR2 (germline): SEHNR, FQNEAQ (reference sequence). The CDR3 has 14 amino acids. CDR3 coding DNA: TGTGCCAGCAGCTCCTACATGAACACCGGGGAGCTGTTTTTT. This gives the protein CASSSYMNTGELFF.